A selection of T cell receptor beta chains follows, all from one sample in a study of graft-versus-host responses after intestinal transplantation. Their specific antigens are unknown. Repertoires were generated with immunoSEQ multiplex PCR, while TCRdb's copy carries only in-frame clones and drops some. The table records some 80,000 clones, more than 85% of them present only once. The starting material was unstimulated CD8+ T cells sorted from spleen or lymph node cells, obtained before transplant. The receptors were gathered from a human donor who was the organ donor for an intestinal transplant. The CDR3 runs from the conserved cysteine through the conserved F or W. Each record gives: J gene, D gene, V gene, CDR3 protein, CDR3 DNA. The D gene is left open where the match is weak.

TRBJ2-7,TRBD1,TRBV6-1,CASSRQGASYEQYF,TGTGCCAGCTCTCGACAGGGGGCCTCCTACGAGCAGTACTTC
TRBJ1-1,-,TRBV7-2,CASSPWRWGNTEAFF,TGTGCCAGCAGCCCTTGGCGTTGGGGGAACACTGAAGCTTTCTTT
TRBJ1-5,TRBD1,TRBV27,CASSITGVYNQPQHF,TGTGCCAGCAGTATAACAGGGGTCTACAATCAGCCCCAGCATTTT
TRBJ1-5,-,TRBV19,CASGAPGPLEPQHF,TGTGCCAGTGGAGCACCGGGACCCCTGGAGCCCCAGCATTTT
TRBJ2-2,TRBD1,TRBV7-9,CASSLPPGQGDGELFF,TGTGCCAGCAGCTTACCCCCGGGACAGGGAGACGGGGAGCTGTTTTTT
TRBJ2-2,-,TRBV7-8,CASHPRGPTGSSTGELFF,TGTGCCAGCCACCCCAGAGGGCCAACCGGGAGTAGCACCGGGGAGCTGTTTTTT
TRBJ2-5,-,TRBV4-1,CASSQGSDPETQYF,TGCGCCAGCAGCCAAGGAAGCGACCCTGAGACCCAGTACTTC
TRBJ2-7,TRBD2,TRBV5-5,CASSAPGGAEQYF,TGTGCCAGCAGCGCCCCCGGGGGGGCCGAGCAGTACTTC
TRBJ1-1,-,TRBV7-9,CASSLDGGPFVSLFF,TGTGCCAGCAGCTTAGATGGGGGGCCCTTTGTTTCGCTTTTCTTT
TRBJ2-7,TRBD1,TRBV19,CASSTSGTVRSYEQYF,TGTGCCAGTAGTACCTCCGGGACAGTGAGATCCTACGAGCAGTACTTC
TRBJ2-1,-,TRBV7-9,CASTPGWERNNEQFF,TGTGCCAGCACCCCAGGGTGGGAGCGGAACAATGAGCAGTTCTTC
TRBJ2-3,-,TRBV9,CASSAPPRPDPTDTQYF,TGTGCCAGCAGCGCCCCCCCGCGGCCTGATCCCACAGATACGCAGTATTTT
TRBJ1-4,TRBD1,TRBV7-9,CASSRQTGGTNEKLFF,TGTGCCAGCAGCCGACAGACAGGGGGTACTAATGAAAAACTGTTTTTT